This T cell receptor beta chain came from a study of T cells in Graves' hyperthyroidism and ophthalmopathy. Study context: The authors collected peripheral blood at initial diagnosis, before any treatment. Study-level points and caveats: Blood also held most thyroid clonotypes expanded beyond 0.001. In the analysis, a 13 V-J model separated ophthalmopathy from stable hyperthyroidism.

This clonotype occurred many times. Its target is not known. J was trimmed by 0 bases and V by 6 bases; bases with no gene match: 11. CDR1 is LNHDA, CDR2 SQIVND, per germline (reference sequence). The CDR3 loop spans 16 amino acids. RNA transcripts gave rise to amplified TCR beta CDR3 regions. The HTBI set primed first-round TCR CDR3 RT-PCR. One entry per CDR3 protein results from TCRdb running MiXCR on the multiplex PCR reads. The sample holds 480,000 or so distinct CDR3 sequences; approximately 14% are singletons and the top ten take 15% to 20%. The chain carries TRBV19 and TRBJ2-7, with 7 positions matching TRBD1. This sequence originates from a young woman with Graves' hyperthyroidism. Sequenced sample: blood. This CDR3 reads CASRNTRWDSSYEQYF. DNA of the CDR3: TGTGCCAGTAGAAACACGAGGTGGGACAGCTCCTACGAGCAGTACTTC.